This TCR beta chain originates from a study of CXCR3-negative and CXCR3-positive naive CD8 T cells. In preparing the TRB cDNA libraries, 5' RACE with UMI labels was used. TCRdb reworked the 5' RACE reads into one entry per CDR3 protein, no DNA. In total, the table holds fewer than 60,000 distinct CDR3 sequences. This CDR3 comprises 16 residues. The sample consisted of memory CD8+ T cells from blood. The clonotype was recovered from a human donor in good health. Some clones in this sample may be carry-over from other donors' samples. The chain combines TRBV12-3 or TRBV12-4 with TRBJ2-1; TCRdb's D call of TRBD1 is untestable without DNA. The CDR3 loop reads CASGRVGQGALIEQFF.